The 2 T cell receptor beta chains presented below share a single source sample, sequenced in a study of T cells in Graves' hyperthyroidism and ophthalmopathy. Amplified TCR beta CDR3 regions derived from RNA transcripts. Primed by the HTBI set, a first-round RT-PCR was run on the TCR CDR3. TCRdb passed the multiplex PCR reads through MiXCR, listing each CDR3 protein once. The table includes 350,000 to 400,000 distinct CDR3 sequences, about 15% detected once. The sequencing sample was made of blood. Receptors originate from a woman under 40 with Graves' hyperthyroidism.

This clonotype turned up a few times. This chain uses TRBV6-1 with TRBJ2-5; 16 bases align to TRBD2. The CDR3 spans 18 residues. Germline V gene lookup returns CDR1 MNHNS and CDR2 SASEGT. Trimming at V came to 6 bases and at J to 3 bases, leaving 10 bases not matched to a gene. Here the CDR3 DNA reads TGTGCCAGCAGAGGGACTAGCGGGAGGGCCAGGGGAAAAGAGACCCAGTACTTC. Amino acids: CASRGTSGRARGKETQYF.

This clonotype was counted at least ten times. The V gene is TRBV28, the J gene TRBJ2-2; 9 bases map to TRBD2. Germline CDR1 reads MDHEN; CDR2 reads SYDVKM. The CDR3 contains 13 residues. Trimming at V came to 9 bases and at J to 6 bases, leaving 5 bases not matched to a gene. CDR3 sequence: CASTGTSPGELFF. In nucleotides, the CDR3 is TGTGCCAGTACCGGGACTAGCCCCGGGGAGCTGTTTTTT.